The present entry profiles one T cell receptor beta chain with its context. Per the study methods: Estimation of nucleated cell counts was performed using reference gene primer amplification. The protocol was immunoSEQ multiplex PCR, while the TCRdb copy is restricted to in-frame clones and leaves out a portion. V, J and clone size are taken as reported in that table, and D and trimming were inferred from the DNA itself. Of some 99,000 clones in the sample, roughly 80% are singletons; the top ten hold about 4.5%. The data were obtained in a study of blood T cell repertoires in COVID-19. Study-level information: The origin of the acute and convalescent COVID-19 samples was the United States, Italy and Spain. PBMCs, B-cell-depleted T cells, or T cells were the source of the cDNA or gDNA that made up the material.

Germline CDR1 is SGHNT and CDR2 is YENEEA. The CDR3 sequence is 15 residues long. The V and J ends lost 4 bases and 4 bases respectively, with 13 bases between them. This clonotype originated in a human donor in a cohort sampled during active or convalescent COVID-19. The genes are TRBV11-3 and TRBJ2-2, with D perhaps matching TRBD2 (6 bases). Sequenced input: peripheral blood. In DNA form, the CDR3 reads TGTGCCAGCAGCTCCCCCTTCGGGGGCACCGGGGAGCTGTTTTTT. Translation: CASSSPFGGTGELFF. The full variable domain, in which reference TRBV11-3 and TRBJ2-2 provide the parts outside the CDR3, is EAGVVQSPRYKIIEKKQPVAFWCNPISGHNTLYWYLQNLGQGPELLIRYENEEAVDDSQLPKDRFSAERLKGVDSTLKIQPAELGDSAVYLCASSSPFGGTGELFFGEGSRLTVL.